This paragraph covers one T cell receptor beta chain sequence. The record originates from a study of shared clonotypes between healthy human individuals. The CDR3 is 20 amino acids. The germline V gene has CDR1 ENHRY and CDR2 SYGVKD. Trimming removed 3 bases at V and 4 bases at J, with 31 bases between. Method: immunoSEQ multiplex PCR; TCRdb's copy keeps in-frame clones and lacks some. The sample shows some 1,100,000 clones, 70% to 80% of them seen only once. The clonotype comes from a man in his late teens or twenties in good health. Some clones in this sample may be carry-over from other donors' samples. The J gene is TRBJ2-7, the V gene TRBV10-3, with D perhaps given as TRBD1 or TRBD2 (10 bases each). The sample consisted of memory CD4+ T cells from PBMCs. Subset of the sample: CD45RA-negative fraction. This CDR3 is CAISERPGQGEASGSYEQYF. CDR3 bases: TGTGCCATCAGTGAACGTCCCGGACAGGGGGAGGCTAGCGGGAGTTACGAGCAGTACTTC.